These T cell receptor beta chains were read from a single sample in a study of graft-versus-host responses after intestinal transplantation. Profiling relied on immunoSEQ multiplex PCR, and the TCRdb table lists in-frame clones only, not all of them. Here the sample spans over 10,000 clones, roughly 93% being singletons. The sequenced sample was PBMCs, obtained about 1,000 days after intestinal transplantation. Receptors were obtained from a human patient who received an intestinal transplant, so some T cells may come from the graft donor. The CDR3 runs from the conserved cysteine through the conserved F or W. D genes are given only for firm matches. The size of a clone is reported for some rows only, either as once, few or many, or as a class for expanded clones.

J gene: TRBJ2-7
D gene: .
clone size: .
V gene: TRBV4-2
CDR3 DNA: TGTGCCAGCAGCTTTTGGTCATCCTACGAGCAGTACTTC
CDR3 protein: CASSFWSSYEQYF

J gene: TRBJ2-3
D gene: .
clone size: .
V gene: TRBV25-1
CDR3 DNA: TGTGCCAGCAGTGAAGCCCAGTATAGCAGAGATACGCAGTATTTT
CDR3 protein: CASSEAQYSRDTQYF

J gene: TRBJ1-1
D gene: .
clone size: .
V gene: TRBV5-8
CDR3 DNA: TGTGCCAGCAGCTTAGGGCAGCCGAACACTGAAGCTTTCTTT
CDR3 protein: CASSLGQPNTEAFF

J gene: TRBJ2-1
D gene: .
clone size: .
V gene: TRBV7-9
CDR3 DNA: TGTGCCAGCAGCCCCCGGTCCCGAGGGGGGTACAATGAGCAGTTCTTC
CDR3 protein: CASSPRSRGGYNEQFF

J gene: TRBJ1-1
D gene: .
clone size: .
V gene: TRBV5-1
CDR3 DNA: TGCGCCAGCAGCTTGGGGGCAGAGAAAACTGAAGCTTTCTTT
CDR3 protein: CASSLGAEKTEAFF

J gene: TRBJ2-6
D gene: TRBD2
clone size: .
V gene: TRBV29-1
CDR3 DNA: TGCAGCGTTGGGACTAGCGGGGGCTATGGGGCCAACGTCCTGACTTTC
CDR3 protein: CSVGTSGGYGANVLTF

J gene: TRBJ1-6
D gene: .
clone size: .
V gene: TRBV5-1
CDR3 DNA: TGCGCCAGCAGCTTGACAGGGACAAATTCACCCCTCCACTTT
CDR3 protein: CASSLTGTNSPLHF

J gene: TRBJ1-5
D gene: .
clone size: .
V gene: TRBV12-5
CDR3 DNA: TGTGCTAGTGGCCAATATAGCAATCAGCCCCAGCATTTT
CDR3 protein: CASGQYSNQPQHF

J gene: TRBJ1-6
D gene: .
clone size: .
V gene: TRBV7-3
CDR3 DNA: TGTGCCAGCAGCCACTCGGTGGATTCACCCCTCCACTTT
CDR3 protein: CASSHSVDSPLHF

J gene: TRBJ1-1
D gene: .
clone size: .
V gene: TRBV12-5
CDR3 DNA: TGTGCTAGTGGTCCGTCGAATTCGCGGGCAGCAGCTTTCTTT
CDR3 protein: CASGPSNSRAAAFF

J gene: TRBJ1-2
D gene: .
clone size: once
V gene: TRBV6-5
CDR3 DNA: TGTGCCAGCAGACTTCCGGGGGTCCCCGGCTACACCTTC
CDR3 protein: CASRLPGVPGYTF

J gene: TRBJ1-1
D gene: .
clone size: .
V gene: TRBV29-1
CDR3 DNA: TGCAGCGTTGAAGGGGGAAGGGGAGGCACTGAAGCTTTCTTT
CDR3 protein: CSVEGGRGGTEAFF

J gene: TRBJ1-4
D gene: TRBD1
clone size: .
V gene: TRBV4-2
CDR3 DNA: TGTGCCAGCAGACTCACAGGGGTTGGCGAAAAACTGTTTTTT
CDR3 protein: CASRLTGVGEKLFF

J gene: TRBJ1-1
D gene: .
clone size: .
V gene: TRBV27
CDR3 DNA: TGTGCCAGCAGTTTAATAGGAGGGGCATACCTCATGAACACTGAAGCTTTCTTT
CDR3 protein: CASSLIGGAYLMNTEAFF

J gene: TRBJ2-6
D gene: TRBD1
clone size: .
V gene: TRBV5-1
CDR3 DNA: TGCGCCAGCAGCTGGGGACAGGGTGCCTCTGGGGCCAACGTCCTGACTTTC
CDR3 protein: CASSWGQGASGANVLTF

J gene: TRBJ2-1
D gene: .
clone size: .
V gene: TRBV21-1
CDR3 DNA: TGTGCCAGCAGCAAAGGTACTAGCGGGGGTACCTACAATGAGCAGTTCTTC
CDR3 protein: CASSKGTSGGTYNEQFF

J gene: TRBJ1-2
D gene: .
clone size: .
V gene: TRBV6-1
CDR3 DNA: TGTGCCAGCAGTGTGAACCGACTCGTTGGTTACACCTTC
CDR3 protein: CASSVNRLVGYTF

J gene: TRBJ1-1
D gene: .
clone size: .
V gene: TRBV6-5
CDR3 DNA: TGTGCCAGCAGTAGGGGAGGGGCCGTGGAAGCTTTCTTT
CDR3 protein: CASSRGGAVEAFF

J gene: TRBJ2-1
D gene: .
clone size: .
V gene: TRBV11-2
CDR3 DNA: TGTGCCAGCAGCCCCACCCGGGACCGAAGCTTCTACAATGAGCAGTTCTTC
CDR3 protein: CASSPTRDRSFYNEQFF

J gene: TRBJ1-6
D gene: .
clone size: .
V gene: TRBV15
CDR3 DNA: TGTGCCACCAGCAGAGTCCCGGGACACCCTTCACCCCTCCACTTT
CDR3 protein: CATSRVPGHPSPLHF

J gene: TRBJ2-1
D gene: TRBD2
clone size: .
V gene: TRBV5-1
CDR3 DNA: TGCGCCAGCAGCTTTAAGCGGGGCGGGTGGGATGAGCAGTTCTTC
CDR3 protein: CASSFKRGGWDEQFF

J gene: TRBJ2-1
D gene: TRBD2
clone size: .
V gene: TRBV7-3
CDR3 DNA: TGTGCCAGCAGCTTAGGGACTAGCCCGTACAATGAGCAGTTCTTC
CDR3 protein: CASSLGTSPYNEQFF

J gene: TRBJ2-1
D gene: TRBD2
clone size: .
V gene: TRBV7-3
CDR3 DNA: TGTGCCAGCAGCTTAACGGCCGGGGGGTACGATGAGCAGTTCTTC
CDR3 protein: CASSLTAGGYDEQFF

J gene: TRBJ1-2
D gene: TRBD1
clone size: .
V gene: TRBV18
CDR3 DNA: TGTGCCAGCTCACCAAGGACGGGGACAGCCACCACGGGGTCTGGCTACACCTTC
CDR3 protein: CASSPRTGTATTGSGYTF

J gene: TRBJ1-2
D gene: .
clone size: .
V gene: TRBV5-1
CDR3 DNA: TGCGCCAGCAGCTTGGACAACTATGGCTACACCTTC
CDR3 protein: CASSLDNYGYTF

J gene: TRBJ1-2
D gene: .
clone size: few
V gene: TRBV9
CDR3 DNA: TGTGCCAGCAGCAAATCGGACACTCCTAACTATGGCTACACCTTC
CDR3 protein: CASSKSDTPNYGYTF

J gene: TRBJ1-5
D gene: .
clone size: .
V gene: TRBV7-9
CDR3 DNA: TGTGCCAGCAGCTTAATGGATCAGCCCCAGCATTTT
CDR3 protein: CASSLMDQPQHF

J gene: TRBJ2-1
D gene: .
clone size: .
V gene: TRBV27
CDR3 DNA: TGTGCCAGCAGTTTATCGCGGCACCTCGACAAAGAGCAGTTCTTC
CDR3 protein: CASSLSRHLDKEQFF

J gene: TRBJ2-7
D gene: .
clone size: .
V gene: TRBV7-2
CDR3 DNA: TGTGCCAGCACCTTCCTTGGACGGGGCCCCACCTACGAGCAGTACTTC
CDR3 protein: CASTFLGRGPTYEQYF

J gene: TRBJ1-5
D gene: .
clone size: .
V gene: TRBV5-1
CDR3 DNA: TGCGCCAGCAGCGGGGGGGACGGCCTGAATCAGCCCCAGCATTTT
CDR3 protein: CASSGGDGLNQPQHF

J gene: TRBJ2-7
D gene: TRBD2
clone size: .
V gene: TRBV27
CDR3 DNA: TGTGCCAGCAGTTATCGGCTAGCGGGGACCTACGAGCAGTACTTC
CDR3 protein: CASSYRLAGTYEQYF

J gene: TRBJ2-5
D gene: TRBD2
clone size: .
V gene: TRBV5-1
CDR3 DNA: TGCGCCAGCAGCTGGCGGGGTACCGGGACTAGGGCGGCGGAGACCCAGTACTTC
CDR3 protein: CASSWRGTGTRAAETQYF

J gene: TRBJ1-2
D gene: .
clone size: .
V gene: TRBV29-1
CDR3 DNA: TGCAGCGTCCCGACAGGAGGGAACGGCTACACCTTC
CDR3 protein: CSVPTGGNGYTF

J gene: TRBJ1-1
D gene: .
clone size: .
V gene: TRBV5-4
CDR3 DNA: TGTGCCAGCGGGAGGATGAACACTGAAGCTTTCTTT
CDR3 protein: CASGRMNTEAFF

J gene: TRBJ1-5
D gene: .
clone size: .
V gene: TRBV20-1
CDR3 DNA: TGCAGTGCCCGACGGCCCCAGCATTTT
CDR3 protein: CSARRPQHF

J gene: TRBJ2-1
D gene: .
clone size: once
V gene: TRBV6-4
CDR3 DNA: TGTGCCAGCAGTGAGTCCGGCACTAGCCTGGGTGAGCAGTTCTTC
CDR3 protein: CASSESGTSLGEQFF

J gene: TRBJ1-1
D gene: .
clone size: .
V gene: TRBV11-3
CDR3 DNA: TGTGCCAGCAGCCCGGACATCCTGGCCACTGAAGCTTTCTTT
CDR3 protein: CASSPDILATEAFF

J gene: TRBJ1-1
D gene: TRBD1
clone size: .
V gene: TRBV9
CDR3 DNA: TGTGCCAGCAGCTCCGAGACAGGGATGAGGACTGAAGCTTTCTTT
CDR3 protein: CASSSETGMRTEAFF

J gene: TRBJ2-3
D gene: TRBD1
clone size: .
V gene: TRBV5-4
CDR3 DNA: TGTGCCAGCAGCCCGCCGCTCGGACAGGGGGGGGAGTTTAGCACAGATACGCAGTATTTT
CDR3 protein: CASSPPLGQGGEFSTDTQYF

J gene: TRBJ2-3
D gene: .
clone size: .
V gene: TRBV6-6
CDR3 DNA: TGTGCCACCCGAAAAGAGACAGATACGCAGTATTTT
CDR3 protein: CATRKETDTQYF

J gene: TRBJ2-3
D gene: .
clone size: .
V gene: TRBV5-6
CDR3 DNA: TGTGCCAGCAGCGTAGACAGAAGCACAGATACGCAGTATTTT
CDR3 protein: CASSVDRSTDTQYF

J gene: TRBJ1-1
D gene: .
clone size: .
V gene: TRBV7-8
CDR3 DNA: TGTGCCAGCAGGGTGGCAGGGGATGAAGCTTTCTTT
CDR3 protein: CASRVAGDEAFF

J gene: TRBJ1-1
D gene: .
clone size: .
V gene: TRBV19
CDR3 DNA: TGTGCCAGTAGTATTAACTTTAACACTGAAGCTTTCTTT
CDR3 protein: CASSINFNTEAFF

J gene: TRBJ2-3
D gene: .
clone size: .
V gene: TRBV6-5
CDR3 DNA: TGTGCCAGCAGTTACTCGATCCAGGGTGGGGATACGCAGTATTTT
CDR3 protein: CASSYSIQGGDTQYF

J gene: TRBJ1-1
D gene: .
clone size: .
V gene: TRBV6-1
CDR3 DNA: TGTGCCAGCAGTCGGGGGCTGGACACTGAAGCTTTCTTT
CDR3 protein: CASSRGLDTEAFF

J gene: TRBJ1-2
D gene: .
clone size: .
V gene: TRBV30
CDR3 DNA: TGTGCCTGGACAGGGGTAAACTATGGCTACACCTTC
CDR3 protein: CAWTGVNYGYTF

J gene: TRBJ1-5
D gene: .
clone size: few
V gene: TRBV2
CDR3 DNA: TGTGCCAGCGGAATCGGGGAGGGGACGAGCAATCAGCCTCAGCATTTT
CDR3 protein: CASGIGEGTSNQPQHF

J gene: TRBJ2-5
D gene: .
clone size: .
V gene: TRBV6-1
CDR3 DNA: TGTGCCAGCAGTGTTGGAGGTGAGACCCAGTACTTC
CDR3 protein: CASSVGGETQYF

J gene: TRBJ2-7
D gene: .
clone size: .
V gene: TRBV10-3
CDR3 DNA: TGTGCCATCAGCCCCCGGGAAGTTCCCCACGAGCAGTACTTC
CDR3 protein: CAISPREVPHEQYF

J gene: TRBJ2-4
D gene: .
clone size: .
V gene: TRBV6-1
CDR3 DNA: TGTGCCAGCAGTGCGGGGACCAAAAACATTCAGTACTTC
CDR3 protein: CASSAGTKNIQYF

J gene: TRBJ2-3
D gene: .
clone size: once
V gene: TRBV25-1
CDR3 DNA: TGTGCCAGCAGTGAATCGGGGTCGGGAACAGATACGCAGTATTTT
CDR3 protein: CASSESGSGTDTQYF

J gene: TRBJ2-7
D gene: .
clone size: .
V gene: TRBV6-1
CDR3 DNA: TGTGCCAGCAGTGATTCCGGACGGAGTCGGGAGCAGTACTTC
CDR3 protein: CASSDSGRSREQYF

J gene: TRBJ1-6
D gene: TRBD1
clone size: few
V gene: TRBV2
CDR3 DNA: TGTGCCAGCAGACTGGACAGGGGGCTAGGATCACCCCTCCACTTT
CDR3 protein: CASRLDRGLGSPLHF

J gene: TRBJ2-2
D gene: TRBD1
clone size: .
V gene: TRBV9
CDR3 DNA: TGTGCCAGCAGCGCCCGGGACAGGAATCCCGGGGAGCTGTTTTTT
CDR3 protein: CASSARDRNPGELFF